The TCR beta chain described here comes from a study of T cell responses to AZD1222 COVID-19 vaccine (dated by TCRdb to about 2021). Looking at the study overall: A total of 233 trial participants underwent TCR sequencing, of whom 207 received two doses of AZD1222 and 26 received two doses of the MenACWY control vaccine. Enrollment into the trials was organized by age into subgroups of 18-55, 56-69 and 70-plus years, and those subgroups contained roughly 150, 30 and 60 TCR-sequenced participants, respectively. Study-wide findings and limitations: Vaccine-associated CD4 TCRs spanned the whole spike protein, with dominant responses in regions 160-218 and 743-854. Only five to seven AZD1222 recipients were SARS-CoV-2 seropositive at baseline, limiting conclusions about previously exposed vaccinees. Participants were mostly white British and included more females than males, and it was suggested by the authors that clonal diversity may have been underestimated. In the small 56-69-year group, the increase in depth fell short of significance, most likely because of low power. Because no day 14 peak-response samples were available, repertoires were characterized only after the peak T cell response. A significant rise in spike-specific TCR breadth and depth was observed after two AZD1222 doses relative to day 0 and relative to MenACWY recipients. Epitopes outside the regions mutated in the B.1.351 and B.1.1.7 variants were reportedly recognized by nearly half of the unique spike-specific TCRs.

As concerns this clone: This clone's antigen is unknown. No qualities accompany the bases; no much larger clone lies one base away.

The CDR3 regions of human TCRbeta chains were subjected to immunosequencing. The study's own analysis went as follows. TCRs in the repertoires were matched against a reference library of SARS-CoV-2-specific TCRs that had been generated with the MIRA antigen-specificity platform. Breadth was defined as the fraction of unique TCRs that were SARS-CoV-2-associated, and depth was defined as the fraction of total T cells that were SARS-CoV-2-associated. Using the MIRA data, every spike-specific TCR was mapped to the spike region that the TCR reacted to and assigned to either a CD4 or a CD8 class. Log10-transformed breadth and depth values were compared by one-way ANOVA with Sidak's multiple comparisons tests. TCRdb holds this immuneACCESS table with in-frame rearrangements only. Some clones are missing; in checked studies, unresolved V genes explain under half, and the rest has no known cause. V, J and clone size reflect that table, while D and trimming were determined from the DNA. The sample includes 150,000 to 200,000 clones, with about 92% observed a single time. About 4% of the sample lies in the top ten.

The CDR3 spans 15 residues, from the cysteine through the phenylalanine. The only DNA kept is the CDR3, 45 bases in frame from the first base. Cut back by 9 bases and 4 bases, the V and J ends lie 21 bases apart. CDR1 is given as LNHNV and CDR2 as YYDKDF, both from the germline V gene (reference sequence). According to the study, the label for this sample's time point signals: about 28 days (+/-7) after the second vaccine dose. In light of the paper, this sample's treatment or condition label describes: meningococcal conjugate vaccine given as trial control. Vaccinee samples came from UK trials COV001 and COV002, including a single-blind randomized controlled phase 2/3 trial of AZD1222 (ChAdOx1 nCoV-19) in healthy adults. For TCRbeta chain sequencing, PBMC samples were collected from trial participants at day 0 and at day 28 after the second dose.

The sample in question was peripheral blood, obtained 28 days after the second dose of the MenACWY control vaccine. The receptor chain draws on TRBV15 and TRBJ1-2; the D segment could be TRBD1, given 6 matching bases. The sequence was obtained from an adult who received the MenACWY meningococcal vaccine as a control. The DNA is TGTGCCACTCAGGAGGGGACGGGAGGGGGCTATGGCTACACCTTC. Its translation is CATQEGTGGGYGYTF.